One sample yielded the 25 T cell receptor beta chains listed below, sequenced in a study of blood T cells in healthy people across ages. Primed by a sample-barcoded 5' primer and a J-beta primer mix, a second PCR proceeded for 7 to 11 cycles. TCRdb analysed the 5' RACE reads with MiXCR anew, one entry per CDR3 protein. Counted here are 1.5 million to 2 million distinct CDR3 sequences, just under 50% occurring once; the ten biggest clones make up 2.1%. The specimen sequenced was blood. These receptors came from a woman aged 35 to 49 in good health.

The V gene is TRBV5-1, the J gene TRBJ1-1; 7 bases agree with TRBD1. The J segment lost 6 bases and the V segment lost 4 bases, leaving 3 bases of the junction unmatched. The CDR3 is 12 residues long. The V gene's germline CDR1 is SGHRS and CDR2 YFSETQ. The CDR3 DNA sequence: TGCGCCAGCAGCCCAGACAGGGCTGAAGCTTTCTTT. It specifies CASSPDRAEAFF.

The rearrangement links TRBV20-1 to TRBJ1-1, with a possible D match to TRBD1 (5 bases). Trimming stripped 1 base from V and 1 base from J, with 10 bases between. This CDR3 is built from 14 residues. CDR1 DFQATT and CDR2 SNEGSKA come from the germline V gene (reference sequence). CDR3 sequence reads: CSARVIGTNTEAFF. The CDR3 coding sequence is TGCAGTGCTAGAGTGATCGGGACGAACACTGAAGCTTTCTTT.

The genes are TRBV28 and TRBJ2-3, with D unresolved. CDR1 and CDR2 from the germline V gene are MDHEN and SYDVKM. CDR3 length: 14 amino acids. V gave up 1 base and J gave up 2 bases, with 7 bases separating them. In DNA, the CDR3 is TGTGCCAGCAGTTTATACACAGCCACAGATACGCAGTATTTT. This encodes CASSLYTATDTQYF.

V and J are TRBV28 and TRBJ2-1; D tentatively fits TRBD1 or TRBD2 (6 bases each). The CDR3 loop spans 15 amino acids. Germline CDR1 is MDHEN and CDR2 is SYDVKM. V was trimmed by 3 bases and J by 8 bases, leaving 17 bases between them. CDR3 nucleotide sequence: TGTGCCAGCAGTTTTGGGGGGCTTGGGTACGATGAGCAGTTCTTC. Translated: CASSFGGLGYDEQFF.

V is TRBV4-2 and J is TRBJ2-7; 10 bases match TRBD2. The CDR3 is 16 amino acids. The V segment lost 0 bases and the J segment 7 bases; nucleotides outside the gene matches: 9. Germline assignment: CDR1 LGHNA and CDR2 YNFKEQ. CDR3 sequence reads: CASSQESGGDRNEQYF. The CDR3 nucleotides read TGTGCCAGCAGCCAAGAGAGCGGGGGGGATCGTAATGAGCAGTACTTC.

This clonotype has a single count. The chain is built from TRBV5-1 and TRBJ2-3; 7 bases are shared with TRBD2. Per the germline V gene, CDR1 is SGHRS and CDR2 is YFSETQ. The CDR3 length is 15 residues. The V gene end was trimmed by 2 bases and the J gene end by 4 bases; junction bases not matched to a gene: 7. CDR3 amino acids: CASSFRPSGADTQYF. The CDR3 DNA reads TGCGCCAGCAGCTTTAGGCCTAGCGGAGCAGATACGCAGTATTTT.

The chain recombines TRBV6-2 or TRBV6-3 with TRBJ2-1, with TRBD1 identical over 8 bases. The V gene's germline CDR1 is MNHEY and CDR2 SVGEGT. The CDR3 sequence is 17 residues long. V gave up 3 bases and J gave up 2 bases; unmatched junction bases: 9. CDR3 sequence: CASSYYPPDRAYNEQFF. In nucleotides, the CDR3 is TGTGCCAGCAGTTATTATCCCCCGGACAGGGCCTACAATGAGCAGTTCTTC.

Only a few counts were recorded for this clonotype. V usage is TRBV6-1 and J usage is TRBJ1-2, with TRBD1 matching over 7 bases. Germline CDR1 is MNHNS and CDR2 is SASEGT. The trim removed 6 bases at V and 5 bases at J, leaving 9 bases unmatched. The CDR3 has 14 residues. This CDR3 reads CASSRAGQQYGYTF. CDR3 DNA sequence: TGTGCCAGCAGCCGGGCGGGACAGCAATATGGCTACACCTTC.

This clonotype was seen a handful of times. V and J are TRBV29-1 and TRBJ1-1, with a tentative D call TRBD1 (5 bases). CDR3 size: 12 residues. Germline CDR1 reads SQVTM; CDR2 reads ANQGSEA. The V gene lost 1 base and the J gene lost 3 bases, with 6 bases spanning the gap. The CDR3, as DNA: TGCAGCGTTGAAGGCAGGGACACTGAAGCTTTCTTT. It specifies CSVEGRDTEAFF.

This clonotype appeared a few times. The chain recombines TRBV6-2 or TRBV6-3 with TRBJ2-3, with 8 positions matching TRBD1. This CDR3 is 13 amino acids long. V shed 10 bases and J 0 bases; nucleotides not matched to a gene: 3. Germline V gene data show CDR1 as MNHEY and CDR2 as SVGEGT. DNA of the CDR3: TGTGCCACCAGGGACAGGAGCACAGATACGCAGTATTTT. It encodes CATRDRSTDTQYF.

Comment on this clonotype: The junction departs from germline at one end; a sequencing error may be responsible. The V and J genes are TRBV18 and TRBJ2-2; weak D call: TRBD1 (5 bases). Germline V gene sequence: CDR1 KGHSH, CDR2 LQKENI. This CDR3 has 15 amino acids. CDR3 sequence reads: CATSRGLTNTGELFF. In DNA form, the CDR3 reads TGTGCCACCTCAAGGGGTCTGACGAACACCGGGGAGCTGTTTTTT.

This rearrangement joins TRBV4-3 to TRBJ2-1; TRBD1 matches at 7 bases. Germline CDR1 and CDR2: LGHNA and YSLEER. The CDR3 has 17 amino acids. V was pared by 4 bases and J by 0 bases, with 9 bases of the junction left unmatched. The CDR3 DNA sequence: TGCGCCAGCAGCCCCCCTTACCGGGACAGCTCCTACAATGAGCAGTTCTTC. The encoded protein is CASSPPYRDSSYNEQFF.

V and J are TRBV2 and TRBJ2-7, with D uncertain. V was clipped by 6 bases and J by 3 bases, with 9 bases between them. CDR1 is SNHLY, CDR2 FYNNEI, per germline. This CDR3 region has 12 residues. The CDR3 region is CASRLGIYEQYF. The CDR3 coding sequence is TGTGCCAGCAGACTGGGGATCTACGAGCAGTACTTC.

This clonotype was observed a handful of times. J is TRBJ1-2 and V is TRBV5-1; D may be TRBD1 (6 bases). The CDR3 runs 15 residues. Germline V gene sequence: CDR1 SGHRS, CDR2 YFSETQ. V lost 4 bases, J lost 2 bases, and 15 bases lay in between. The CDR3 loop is CASSRGGGMNYGYTF. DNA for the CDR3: TGCGCCAGCAGCCGGGGAGGGGGAATGAACTATGGCTACACCTTC. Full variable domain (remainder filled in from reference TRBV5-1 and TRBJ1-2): KAGVTQTPRYLIKTRGQQVTLSCSPISGHRSVSWYQQTPGQGLQFLFEYFSETQRNKGNFPGRFSGRQFSNSRSEMNVSTLELGDSALYLCASSRGGGMNYGYTFGSGTRLTVV.

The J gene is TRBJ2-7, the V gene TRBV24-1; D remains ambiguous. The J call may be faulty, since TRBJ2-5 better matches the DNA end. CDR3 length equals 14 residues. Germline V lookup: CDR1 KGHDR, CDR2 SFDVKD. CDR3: CATSDPGLGETQYF. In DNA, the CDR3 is TGTGCCACCAGTGACCCCGGTTTGGGCGAGACCCAGTACTTC.

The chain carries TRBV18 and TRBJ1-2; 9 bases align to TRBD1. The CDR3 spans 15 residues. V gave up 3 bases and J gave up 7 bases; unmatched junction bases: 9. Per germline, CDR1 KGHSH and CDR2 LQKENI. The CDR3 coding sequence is TGTGCCAGCTCACCGGATACACAGGGGGCTGCTGGCTACACCTTC. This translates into CASSPDTQGAAGYTF. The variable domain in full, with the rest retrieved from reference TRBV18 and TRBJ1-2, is NAGVMQNPRHLVRRRGQEARLRCSPMKGHSHVYWYRQLPEEGLKFMVYLQKENIIDESGMPKERFSAEFPKEGPSILRIQQVVRGDSAAYFCASSPDTQGAAGYTFGSGTRLTVV.

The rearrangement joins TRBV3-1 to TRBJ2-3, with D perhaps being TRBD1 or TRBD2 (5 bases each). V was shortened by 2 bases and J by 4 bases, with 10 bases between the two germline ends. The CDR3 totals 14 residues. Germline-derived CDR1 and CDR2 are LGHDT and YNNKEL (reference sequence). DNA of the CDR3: TGTGCCAGCAGCCAACTGGGACCGCCAGATACGCAGTATTTT. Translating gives CASSQLGPPDTQYF.

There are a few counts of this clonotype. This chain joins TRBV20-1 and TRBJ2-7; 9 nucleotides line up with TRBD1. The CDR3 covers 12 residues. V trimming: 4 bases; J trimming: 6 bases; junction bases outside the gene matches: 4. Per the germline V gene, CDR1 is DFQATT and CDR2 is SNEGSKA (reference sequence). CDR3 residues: CSATQGAGEQYF. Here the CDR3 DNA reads TGCAGTGCTACACAGGGGGCCGGCGAGCAGTACTTC.

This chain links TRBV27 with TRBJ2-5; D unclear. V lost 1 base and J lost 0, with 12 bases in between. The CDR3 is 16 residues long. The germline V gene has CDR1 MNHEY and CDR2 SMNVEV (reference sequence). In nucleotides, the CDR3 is TGTGCCAGCAGTTTATTCGGCTCTATGGACCAAGAGACCCAGTACTTC. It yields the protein CASSLFGSMDQETQYF.

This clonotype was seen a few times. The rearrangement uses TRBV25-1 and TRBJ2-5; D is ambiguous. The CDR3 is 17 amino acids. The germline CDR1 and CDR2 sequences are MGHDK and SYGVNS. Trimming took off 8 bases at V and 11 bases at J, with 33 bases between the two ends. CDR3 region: CASGSTDLPKPYNEQYF. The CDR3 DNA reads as TGTGCCAGCGGCTCCACCGACTTACCCAAACCATACAATGAGCAGTACTTC.

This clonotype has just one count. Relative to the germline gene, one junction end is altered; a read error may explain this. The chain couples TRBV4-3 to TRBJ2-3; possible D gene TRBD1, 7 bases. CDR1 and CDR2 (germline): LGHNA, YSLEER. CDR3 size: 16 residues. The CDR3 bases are TGCGCCAGCGGCCAAGGAGGCAGGGGGGACGCAGATACGCAGTATTTT. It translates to CASGQGGRGDADTQYF.

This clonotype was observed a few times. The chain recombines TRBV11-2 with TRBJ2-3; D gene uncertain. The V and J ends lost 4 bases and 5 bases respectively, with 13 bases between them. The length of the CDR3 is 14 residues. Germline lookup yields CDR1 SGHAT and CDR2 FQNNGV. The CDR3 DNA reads TGTGCCAGCAGCTCACTGGGGTATAAAGATACGCAGTATTTT. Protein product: CASSSLGYKDTQYF.

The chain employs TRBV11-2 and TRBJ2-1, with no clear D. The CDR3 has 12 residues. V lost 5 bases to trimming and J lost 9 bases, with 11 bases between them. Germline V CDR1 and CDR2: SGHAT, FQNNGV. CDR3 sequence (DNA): TGTGCCAGCAGCCGGGTCCCTGCTGAGCAGTTCTTC. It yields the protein CASSRVPAEQFF.

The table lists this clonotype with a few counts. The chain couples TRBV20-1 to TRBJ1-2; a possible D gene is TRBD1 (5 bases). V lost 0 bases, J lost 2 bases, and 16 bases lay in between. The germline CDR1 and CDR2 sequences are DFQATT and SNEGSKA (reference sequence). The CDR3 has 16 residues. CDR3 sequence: CSARDVWGSLNYGYTF. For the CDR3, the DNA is TGCAGTGCTAGAGACGTGTGGGGCAGCCTAAACTATGGCTACACCTTC.

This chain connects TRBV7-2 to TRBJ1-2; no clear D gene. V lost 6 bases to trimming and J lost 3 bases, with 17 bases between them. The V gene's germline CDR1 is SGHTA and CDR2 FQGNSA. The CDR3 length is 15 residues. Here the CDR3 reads CASSSNPASYYGYTF. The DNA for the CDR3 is TGTGCCAGCAGTTCAAATCCAGCCTCCTACTATGGCTACACCTTC.